This TCR beta chain was identified during a study of human T cells and chemical hapten exposure. Whole-study findings and limits: Expanded TCRs were compared with controls, and the expanded TCRs formed significantly more large CDR3 similarity clusters.

Described time point: pre-sensitization, week 0. Stated treatment: therapeutic diphenylcyclopropenone sensitization with weekly scalp DPC. This CDR3 has 14 residues. The germline V gene has CDR1 LGHDT and CDR2 YNNKEL (reference sequence). V was clipped by 1 base and J by 4 bases, with 10 bases between them. One entry per CDR3 protein, called by TCRdb with MiXCR from the RACE reads. In the table there are more than 250,000 distinct CDR3 sequences, about 8.1% of which are singletons. To note about this clonotype: Its specificity is not known.

The sample was whole blood, taken in connection with sensitization to the hapten diphenylcyclopropenone (DPC). The sequence was obtained from a middle-aged woman with alopecia areata. Some clones in this sample may be carry-over from other donors' samples. The J gene is TRBJ1-1, the V gene TRBV3-1; tentative D call: TRBD1 (5 bases). The CDR3 here is CASSQVGASTEAFF. The DNA of the CDR3 is TGTGCCAGCAGCCAAGTAGGGGCGAGCACTGAAGCTTTCTTT.